Listed below are T cell receptor beta chains from one sample, sequenced in a study of blood T cell repertoires in COVID-19. Clones were sequenced by immunoSEQ multiplex PCR, and TCRdb holds only the in-frame ones, with some missing. The sample yields fewer than 450,000 clones, approximately 90% seen once. The specimen sequenced was PBMCs or T cells enriched from blood (not recorded which). The receptors were gathered from a woman aged 18-35 years who had recovered from COVID-19. CDR3s include the opening cysteine and the closing phenylalanine or tryptophan. Fields, in order: V gene, J gene, CDR3 protein.

v_gene: TRBV21-1
j_gene: TRBJ1-2
CDR3aa: CASSKRLSYGYTF

v_gene: TRBV19
j_gene: TRBJ1-5
CDR3aa: CASSRQGVQPQHF

v_gene: TRBV15
j_gene: TRBJ1-1
CDR3aa: CATSRQSTEAFF

v_gene: TRBV4-1
j_gene: TRBJ2-7
CDR3aa: CASSQDSESSSYEQYF

v_gene: TRBV9
j_gene: TRBJ1-1
CDR3aa: CASSGRDYIGTEAFF

v_gene: TRBV6-2/TRBV6-3
j_gene: TRBJ2-7
CDR3aa: CASSYGSPYEQYF

v_gene: TRBV9
j_gene: TRBJ2-2
CDR3aa: CASSTGAGELFF

v_gene: TRBV3-1/TRBV3-2
j_gene: TRBJ2-1
CDR3aa: CASSRRGPYNEQFF

v_gene: TRBV18
j_gene: TRBJ2-2
CDR3aa: CASSPGQANTGELFF

v_gene: TRBV7-2
j_gene: TRBJ1-4
CDR3aa: CASTVPNEKLFF

v_gene: TRBV6-4
j_gene: TRBJ2-1
CDR3aa: CASSVGQGNEQFF

v_gene: TRBV5-1
j_gene: TRBJ1-6
CDR3aa: CASRPRNGTNSPLHF

v_gene: TRBV27
j_gene: TRBJ1-4
CDR3aa: CASSLSGQGASEKLFF

v_gene: TRBV4-3
j_gene: TRBJ2-1
CDR3aa: CASSQEAGGYNEQFF

v_gene: TRBV29-1
j_gene: TRBJ2-5
CDR3aa: CSVTSVGETQYF

v_gene: TRBV5-6
j_gene: TRBJ2-7
CDR3aa: CASSPGGQGAPSYEQYF

v_gene: TRBV29-1
j_gene: TRBJ1-1
CDR3aa: CSFRTGGITEAFF

v_gene: TRBV7-6
j_gene: TRBJ1-5
CDR3aa: CASSPEAGRAPQHF

v_gene: TRBV5-1
j_gene: TRBJ2-3
CDR3aa: CASSLSLAGLADTQYF

v_gene: TRBV2
j_gene: TRBJ1-1
CDR3aa: CASQYTGENTEAFF

v_gene: TRBV7-2
j_gene: TRBJ1-3
CDR3aa: CASSLGSGGSSGNTIYF

v_gene: TRBV5-1
j_gene: TRBJ2-7
CDR3aa: CASSGEVVYEQYF

v_gene: TRBV19
j_gene: TRBJ1-2
CDR3aa: CASMGQGSYGYTF

v_gene: TRBV6-5
j_gene: TRBJ2-7
CDR3aa: CASSWESYEQYF

v_gene: TRBV30
j_gene: TRBJ1-5
CDR3aa: CAWSVRGDQPQHF

v_gene: TRBV10-3
j_gene: TRBJ2-1
CDR3aa: CAIRLTGDIRNEQFF

v_gene: TRBV9
j_gene: TRBJ2-1
CDR3aa: CASSATGVRNEQFF

v_gene: TRBV6-5
j_gene: TRBJ2-7
CDR3aa: CASSIVSGHHEQYF